The 4 T cell receptor beta chains in this list originate from one sample, sequenced in a study of vaccination and CD4 T cells after COVID-19. These receptors lack a known antigen. The Oncomine TCR Beta short-read assay was what sequenced the DNA obtained from cultured CD4+ T cells. Using its own MiXCR run on the PCR reads, TCRdb lists one record per CDR3 protein. The data hold about 9,500 distinct CDR3 sequences, with approximately 67% observed a single time. Treatment in this sample: roughly 10-day PBMC culture with coronavirus spike peptide pools or control peptides (ViraFEST assay). This specimen was CD4+ T cells from blood, cultured in vitro, taken before SARS-CoV-2 vaccination. The receptors originated from a human donor who had recovered from COVID-19.

The CDR3 nucleotides are TGCGCCAGCAGCACGACGGGACAGAGCTCCTACGAGCAGTACTTC. As protein: CASSTTGQSSYEQYF. V usage is TRBV5-1 and J usage is TRBJ2-7, with 7 positions matching TRBD1. The CDR3 is made up of 15 amino acids. The germline gives CDR1 SGHRS, CDR2 YFSETQ. The V and J ends lost 4 bases and 0 bases, in that order; junction bases with no gene match: 7. The complete variable domain, with remaining parts taken from reference TRBV5-1 and TRBJ2-7, reads KAGVTQTPRYLIKTRGQQVTLSCSPISGHRSVSWYQQTPGQGLQFLFEYFSETQRNKGNFPGRFSGRQFSNSRSEMNVSTLELGDSALYLCASSTTGQSSYEQYFGPGTRLTVT.

The chain joins TRBV18 to TRBJ2-6; D unclear. Per the germline V gene, CDR1 is KGHSH and CDR2 is LQKENI. The CDR3 runs to 15 residues. Between the trimmed V and J ends, which lost 6 bases and 4 bases, there was a span of 13 bases. CDR3 DNA: TGTGCCAGCTCCCTAACTCACGCCGGGGCCAACGTCCTGACTTTC. Its translation: CASSLTHAGANVLTF. The entire variable domain, with the rest obtained from reference TRBV18 and TRBJ2-6, is as follows: NAGVMQNPRHLVRRRGQEARLRCSPMKGHSHVYWYRQLPEEGLKFMVYLQKENIIDESGMPKERFSAEFPKEGPSILRIQQVVRGDSAAYFCASSLTHAGANVLTFGAGSRLTVL.

V usage is TRBV12-3 or TRBV12-4 and J usage is TRBJ1-5, with D uncertain. This CDR3 has 15 residues. Trimming stripped 3 bases from V and 4 bases from J, with 13 bases between. As DNA, the CDR3 is TGTGCCAGCAGTTTTCCCGCAGTGGGGAATCAGCCCCAGCATTTT. Translating it yields CASSFPAVGNQPQHF.

In this sample, this clonotype turned up once. CDR3 nucleotides: TGCAGTGCTAGTAAAGCGGGAGCCCAAGAGACCCAGTACTTC. Protein: CSASKAGAQETQYF. This chain joins TRBV20-1 and TRBJ2-5; 8 bases agree with TRBD2. Germline V lookup: CDR1 DFQATT, CDR2 SNEGSKA (reference sequence). The CDR3 sequence is 14 residues long. V lost 3 bases, J lost 1 base, and 4 bases stayed unmatched.